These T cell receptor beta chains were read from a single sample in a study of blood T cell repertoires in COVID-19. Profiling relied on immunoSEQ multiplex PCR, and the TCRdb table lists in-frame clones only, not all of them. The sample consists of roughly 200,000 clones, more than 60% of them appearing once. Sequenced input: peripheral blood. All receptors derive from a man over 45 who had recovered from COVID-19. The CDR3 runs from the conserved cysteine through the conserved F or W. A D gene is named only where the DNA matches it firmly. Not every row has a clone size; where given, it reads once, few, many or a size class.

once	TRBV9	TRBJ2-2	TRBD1	TGTGCCAGCAGCCGTACCACAGGGGCCAACACCGGGGAGCTGTTTTTT	CASSRTTGANTGELFF
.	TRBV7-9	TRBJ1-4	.	TGTGCCAGCAGCTTAGAAGAGGAAAAACTGTTTTTT	CASSLEEEKLFF
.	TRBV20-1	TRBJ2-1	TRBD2	TGCAGTGCCCGGACTAGCAATGAGCAGTTCTTC	CSARTSNEQFF
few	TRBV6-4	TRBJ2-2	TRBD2	TGTGCCAGCAGCCCATCCTTACTAGCGGGAACCGGGGAGCTGTTTTTT	CASSPSLLAGTGELFF
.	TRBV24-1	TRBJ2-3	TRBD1	TGTGCCACCAGTGGCAGGGGGCTCACAGATACGCAGTATTTT	CATSGRGLTDTQYF
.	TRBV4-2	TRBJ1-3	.	TGTGCCAGCAGCGGGCCCGGGACATCAGGGAACACCATATATTTT	CASSGPGTSGNTIYF
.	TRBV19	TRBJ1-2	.	TGTGCCAGTAGTATGATCAGGGGTCATGGCTACACCTTC	CASSMIRGHGYTF
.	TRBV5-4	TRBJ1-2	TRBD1	TGTGCCAGCAGCAATTATGAGGGGGCTGGCTACACCTTC	CASSNYEGAGYTF
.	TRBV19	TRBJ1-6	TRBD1	TGTGCCAGTCGGGACAGGGAGAATTCACCCCTCCACTTT	CASRDRENSPLHF
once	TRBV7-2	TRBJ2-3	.	TGTGCCAGGAATACCATTGAGGACTATGCAGCAGGCCTAGATACGCAGTATTTT	CARNTIEDYAAGLDTQYF
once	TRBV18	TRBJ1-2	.	TGTGCCAGCTCCTTCGAGATCGGCTACACCTTC	CASSFEIGYTF
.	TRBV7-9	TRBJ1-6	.	TGTGCCAGCACCGAGAGTGGTCAGGGCTCACCCCTCCACTTT	CASTESGQGSPLHF
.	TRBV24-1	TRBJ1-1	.	TGTGCCACCAGGCAGGCGAACACTGAAGCTTTCTTT	CATRQANTEAFF
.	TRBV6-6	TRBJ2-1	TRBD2	TGTGCCAGCAGCGATGACCCACCTAGCGGGGGAGTAGATCGCAACAATGAGCAGTTCTTC	CASSDDPPSGGVDRNNEQFF
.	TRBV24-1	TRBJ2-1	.	TGTGCCACCAGTGATCCGTGGATTACTAGGAGTGAGCAGTTCTTC	CATSDPWITRSEQFF
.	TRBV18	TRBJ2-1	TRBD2	TGTGCCAGCTCGTCCCGGACTAGCGAGTACAATGAGCAGTTCTTC	CASSSRTSEYNEQFF
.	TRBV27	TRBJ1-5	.	TGTGCCAGCAGTTTACATGACCCAGGGTCTCAGCCCCAGCATTTT	CASSLHDPGSQPQHF
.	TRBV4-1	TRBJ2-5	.	TGCGCCAGCAGCCAAGATTCTGCCAAACTGCAAGAGACCCAGTACTTC	CASSQDSAKLQETQYF
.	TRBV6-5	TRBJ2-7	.	TGTGCCAGCAGTTACTCTTCGACAGCTAGCTACGAGCAGTACTTC	CASSYSSTASYEQYF
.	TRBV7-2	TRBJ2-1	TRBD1	TGTGCCAGCAGCTTTCAGGGGGCGTTATTGGGCAATGAGCAGTTCTTC	CASSFQGALLGNEQFF
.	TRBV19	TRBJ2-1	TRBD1	TGTGCCAGTAGGACTCAACAGGGGGGATACAATGAGCAGTTCTTC	CASRTQQGGYNEQFF
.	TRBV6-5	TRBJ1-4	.	TGTGCCAGCAGCCGCGCTAATGAAAAACTGTTTTTT	CASSRANEKLFF
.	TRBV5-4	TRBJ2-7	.	TGTGCCAGCAGCTCCGGGAGAGTCTACGAGCAGTACTTC	CASSSGRVYEQYF
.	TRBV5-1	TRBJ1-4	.	TGCGCCAGCAGCTTGAGGAGGGGAACTAATGAAAAACTGTTTTTT	CASSLRRGTNEKLFF
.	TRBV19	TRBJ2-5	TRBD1	TGTGCCAGTAGTATAGGCCGGGACAGGTTTACGACCCAGTACTTC	CASSIGRDRFTTQYF
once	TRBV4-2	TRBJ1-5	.	TGTGCCAGCAGCCACCCCCCAATAGGGGGAGACAATCAGCCCCAGCATTTT	CASSHPPIGGDNQPQHF
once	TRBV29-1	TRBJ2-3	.	TGCAGTGTCAGGGGTGACGGCACAGATACGCAGTATTTT	CSVRGDGTDTQYF
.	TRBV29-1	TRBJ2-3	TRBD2	TGCAGCGTTGACCGACTAGCGAATACGCAGTATTTT	CSVDRLANTQYF
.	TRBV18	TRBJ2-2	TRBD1	TGTGCCAGCTCACTAACCGGGACAGCGAACACCGGGGAGCTGTTTTTT	CASSLTGTANTGELFF
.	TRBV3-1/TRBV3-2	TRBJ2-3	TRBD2	TGTGCCAGCAGCCAGAGGCGGGGGGCATCGAGCACAGATACGCAGTATTTT	CASSQRRGASSTDTQYF
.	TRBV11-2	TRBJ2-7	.	TGTGCCAGCAGTTTACTAGGAGGGGCTACCTACGAGCAGTACTTC	CASSLLGGATYEQYF
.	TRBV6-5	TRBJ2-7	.	TGTGCCAGCAGTTACAAGTACGGACAGCACGTCTACGAGCAGTACTTC	CASSYKYGQHVYEQYF
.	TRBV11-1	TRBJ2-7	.	TGTGCCAGCAGCGCGGACCGGGGTAGTTTCCACGAGCAGTACTTC	CASSADRGSFHEQYF
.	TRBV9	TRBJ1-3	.	TGTGCCAGCAGCGCCTTCGGGTGGAGGGTTCCGCCTGAGAGGAACACCATATATTTT	CASSAFGWRVPPERNTIYF
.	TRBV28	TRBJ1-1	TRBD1	TGTGCCAGCAGAGTAAGCGGGACAGGAACGAACACTGAAGCTTTCTTT	CASRVSGTGTNTEAFF
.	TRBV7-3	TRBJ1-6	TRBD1	TGTGCCAGCAGCTCCCGGACAGGGGATAATTCACCCCTCCACTTT	CASSSRTGDNSPLHF
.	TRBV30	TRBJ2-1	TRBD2	TGTGCCTGGAGTGCAGGACTAGGCTACAATGAGCAGTTCTTC	CAWSAGLGYNEQFF
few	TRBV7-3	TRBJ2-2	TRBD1	TGTGCCAGCAGTGGGTGGACAGGATCGAACACCGGGGAGCTGTTTTTT	CASSGWTGSNTGELFF
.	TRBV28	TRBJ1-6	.	TGTGCCAGCGGGGACAACAATTCACCCCTCCACTTT	CASGDNNSPLHF
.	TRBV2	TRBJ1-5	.	TGTGCCAGCACAGGGGTAAGCGGTCAGCCCCAGCATTTT	CASTGVSGQPQHF
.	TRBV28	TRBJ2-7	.	TGTGCCAGCAGTTCAGACAGGGAAGCGGGTCGCGAGCAGTACTTC	CASSSDREAGREQYF
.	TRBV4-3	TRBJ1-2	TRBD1	TGCGCCAGCAGCCACGACGATTCCGGGACAGCCCACTATGGCTACACCTTC	CASSHDDSGTAHYGYTF
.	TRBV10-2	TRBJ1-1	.	TGCGCCAGCCTCCGAGCCGTGAACACTGAAGCTTTCTTT	CASLRAVNTEAFF
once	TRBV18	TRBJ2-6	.	TGTGCCAGCTCACCCAATGGGGCCAACGTCCTGACTTTC	CASSPNGANVLTF
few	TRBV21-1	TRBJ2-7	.	TGTGCCAGCAGCAGGCGACACCCGCCTCTTGGGGAGCAGTACTTC	CASSRRHPPLGEQYF
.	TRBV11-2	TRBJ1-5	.	TGTGCCAGCAGCTTAGCAGGACTTTATCAGCCCCAGCATTTT	CASSLAGLYQPQHF
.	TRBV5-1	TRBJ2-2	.	TGCGCCAGCAGCCCACAAACAGGGAACACCGGGGAGCTGTTTTTT	CASSPQTGNTGELFF
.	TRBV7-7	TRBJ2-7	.	TGTGCCAGCAGCGTAGACGCGAGCTCCTACGAGCAGTACTTC	CASSVDASSYEQYF
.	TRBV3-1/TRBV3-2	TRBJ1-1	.	TGTGCCAGCAGCCCAACCTCCTTTGGGGCCACTGAAGCTTTCTTT	CASSPTSFGATEAFF
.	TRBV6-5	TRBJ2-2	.	TGTGCCAGCACCACCGAACGGACCGGGGAGCTGTTTTTT	CASTTERTGELFF
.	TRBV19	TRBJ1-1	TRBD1	TGTGCCACCCCCACGAAATCCCGGGACAGGGCCCCTGAAGCTTTCTTT	CATPTKSRDRAPEAFF